A selection of T cell receptor beta chains follows, all from one sample in a study of blood T cell repertoires in COVID-19. Profiled with immunoSEQ multiplex PCR; TCRdb holds only in-frame clones, not every one. This sample carries roughly 45,000 clones, approximately 87% of them seen once, and the ten largest clones take around 13%. The specimen sequenced was peripheral blood. Every receptor here comes from a human donor in a cohort sampled during active COVID-19. Both conserved end residues are part of each CDR3. A D gene is named only where the DNA matches it firmly. Rows give clone size only sometimes, using once, few, many, or a class for an expanded clone.

DNA: TGTGCCAGCTCACCACCGACCGGGACAGGGTCTGGAAACACCATATATTTT; CDR3: CASSPPTGTGSGNTIYF; size: NA; V: TRBV18; J: TRBJ1-3; D: TRBD1
DNA: TGTGCCAGCAGTGGTCGACTAGCGGGGGCCTTGAGCTCCTACGAGCAGTACTTC; CDR3: CASSGRLAGALSSYEQYF; size: NA; V: TRBV6-1; J: TRBJ2-7; D: TRBD2
DNA: TGTGCCAGCAGTGAATTAAGCGGGGGCGGATTCCAGTACTTC; CDR3: CASSELSGGGFQYF; size: NA; V: TRBV6-1; J: TRBJ2-5; D: TRBD2
DNA: TGCAGCGTCGGGACAGGGTCGAACTATGGCTACACCTTC; CDR3: CSVGTGSNYGYTF; size: NA; V: TRBV29-1; J: TRBJ1-2; D: TRBD1
DNA: TGCGCCAGCAGCCATACAGGTAACTACGAGCAGTACTTC; CDR3: CASSHTGNYEQYF; size: NA; V: TRBV4-3; J: TRBJ2-7; D: NA
DNA: TGCGCCAGCAGCCAAGACTCAGGGAGGCGTAATGAAAAACTGTTTTTT; CDR3: CASSQDSGRRNEKLFF; size: NA; V: TRBV4-1; J: TRBJ1-4; D: NA
DNA: TGTGCCAGCAGGGCTCTACGAGGTAATCAGCCCCAGCATTTT; CDR3: CASRALRGNQPQHF; size: few; V: TRBV2; J: TRBJ1-5; D: NA
DNA: TGTGCCAGCAGTTTAATCATTAACTATGGCTACACCTTC; CDR3: CASSLIINYGYTF; size: NA; V: TRBV28; J: TRBJ1-2; D: NA
DNA: TGTGCCAGCAGCCAAGAACTTTGGGAGTCCCAGTACTTC; CDR3: CASSQELWESQYF; size: NA; V: TRBV4-2; J: TRBJ2-5; D: NA
DNA: TGCGCCAGCAGCCAAGGGGTAGCGGGGGTGTTTTTCTACGAGCAGTACTTC; CDR3: CASSQGVAGVFFYEQYF; size: NA; V: TRBV4-1; J: TRBJ2-7; D: TRBD2
DNA: TGTGCCAGCAGCGTAGAGGGACAACCCGGCGTAGGTGAGCAGTACTTC; CDR3: CASSVEGQPGVGEQYF; size: NA; V: TRBV9; J: TRBJ2-7; D: NA
DNA: TGCGCCAGCAGCCATCCCGGACTTGAAGCTTTCTTT; CDR3: CASSHPGLEAFF; size: NA; V: TRBV4-1; J: TRBJ1-1; D: NA
DNA: TGTGCCAGCAGCTTAGATCAAGTAGTGAACACCGGGGAGCTGTTTTTT; CDR3: CASSLDQVVNTGELFF; size: once; V: TRBV11-2; J: TRBJ2-2; D: NA
DNA: TGTGCCAGCAGCTTGGACACAACCTACGAGCAGTACTTC; CDR3: CASSLDTTYEQYF; size: once; V: TRBV5-4; J: TRBJ2-7; D: NA
DNA: TGTGCCAGCAGCCCTCGGGGGGTGGGCAGTCGAGCTTTCTTT; CDR3: CASSPRGVGSRAFF; size: NA; V: TRBV7-2; J: TRBJ1-1; D: NA
DNA: TGTGCCAGCAGTCGAGGACAGGGACGGCAAGAGACCCAGTACTTC; CDR3: CASSRGQGRQETQYF; size: NA; V: TRBV2; J: TRBJ2-5; D: TRBD1
DNA: TGTGCCAGCAGCTTACGCCAGGGGGCCGGTCAGCCCCAGCATTTT; CDR3: CASSLRQGAGQPQHF; size: NA; V: TRBV7-2; J: TRBJ1-5; D: TRBD1
DNA: TGCGCCAGCAGCTTGGGCCCCGGGGGGGGAGAGACCCAGTACTTC; CDR3: CASSLGPGGGETQYF; size: NA; V: TRBV5-1; J: TRBJ2-5; D: TRBD2
DNA: TGTGCCAGCAGCCCTAGGGGATTGTATGGCTACACCTTC; CDR3: CASSPRGLYGYTF; size: NA; V: TRBV7-2; J: TRBJ1-2; D: NA
DNA: TGTGCCAGCAGCTTACGCTTTTCGGGAACTAATGAAAAACTGTTTTTT; CDR3: CASSLRFSGTNEKLFF; size: many; V: TRBV13; J: TRBJ1-4; D: NA
DNA: TGTGCCAGCAGTGAGGGGTCGGGGACTGAAGCTTTCTTT; CDR3: CASSEGSGTEAFF; size: NA; V: TRBV2; J: TRBJ1-1; D: NA
DNA: TGTGCCAGCAGCTTAGGGCAGGGGAGTTCATATCAGCCCCAGCATTTT; CDR3: CASSLGQGSSYQPQHF; size: NA; V: TRBV13; J: TRBJ1-5; D: NA
DNA: TGCGCCAGCAGCCAAGATTTGGCGGGGGCCTTCTACGAGCAGTACTTC; CDR3: CASSQDLAGAFYEQYF; size: NA; V: TRBV4-3; J: TRBJ2-7; D: NA
DNA: TGTGCCAGCAGCGCTCGGACAGCCTCCTACGAGCAGTACTTC; CDR3: CASSARTASYEQYF; size: NA; V: TRBV2; J: TRBJ2-7; D: NA
DNA: TGCGCCAGCAGCCCAAGGTACAGGGAGTGGTACAATGAGCAGTTCTTC; CDR3: CASSPRYREWYNEQFF; size: NA; V: TRBV4-3; J: TRBJ2-1; D: NA
DNA: TGTGCCTGGAGTCCTCCCGGGGGGGGTAGAAACACCATATATTTT; CDR3: CAWSPPGGGRNTIYF; size: NA; V: TRBV30; J: TRBJ1-3; D: NA
DNA: TGCGCCATCGAGGGACAGCCGTATGGCTACACCTTC; CDR3: CAIEGQPYGYTF; size: NA; V: TRBV10-1; J: TRBJ1-2; D: TRBD1
DNA: TGCAGCGTTGATCGGACAGGGGGCGAAAAACTGTTTTTT; CDR3: CSVDRTGGEKLFF; size: NA; V: TRBV29-1; J: TRBJ1-4; D: TRBD1
DNA: TGTGCCAGCCACAGGGGCCACGCTAATCAGCCCCAGCATTTT; CDR3: CASHRGHANQPQHF; size: NA; V: TRBV21-1; J: TRBJ1-5; D: NA
DNA: TGTGCCAGTAGTCCGGACAGGGGGAATCACAATGAGCAGTTCTTC; CDR3: CASSPDRGNHNEQFF; size: few; V: TRBV19; J: TRBJ2-1; D: TRBD1
DNA: TGTGCCAGCAGCCAGGTTACAGGGCACACTGAAGCTTTCTTT; CDR3: CASSQVTGHTEAFF; size: NA; V: TRBV3-1/TRBV3-2; J: TRBJ1-1; D: NA
DNA: TGTGCCACATGGGGAGCGGATGGCTACACCTTC; CDR3: CATWGADGYTF; size: NA; V: TRBV9; J: TRBJ1-2; D: NA
DNA: TGTGCCAGCAGCTTATTTACCCACCAGCCGGGACAGGGTTTCGGGGAGCTGTTTTTT; CDR3: CASSLFTHQPGQGFGELFF; size: NA; V: TRBV13; J: TRBJ2-2; D: TRBD1
DNA: TGTGCCAGCAGCTTGGCCTCTAGCGGGGTAACCTACGAGCAGTACTTC; CDR3: CASSLASSGVTYEQYF; size: NA; V: TRBV5-4; J: TRBJ2-7; D: TRBD2
DNA: TGTGCCAGTAGCGTCGGTGCCGGGGCCAACGTCCTGACTTTC; CDR3: CASSVGAGANVLTF; size: NA; V: TRBV19; J: TRBJ2-6; D: NA
DNA: TGTGCCAGTAGTATCAGGGGGAACACTGAAGCTTTCTTT; CDR3: CASSIRGNTEAFF; size: NA; V: TRBV19; J: TRBJ1-1; D: NA
DNA: TGTGCCAGTATTTGGAGGACAGGTGTTTCAGTACCCCAGGGGTCCAACTATGGCTACACCTTC; CDR3: CASIWRTGVSVPQGSNYGYTF; size: NA; V: TRBV19; J: TRBJ1-2; D: TRBD1
DNA: TGCGCCAGCAGTACGGGGGGGGAGCTGTTTTTT; CDR3: CASSTGGELFF; size: few; V: TRBV4-1; J: TRBJ2-2; D: NA
DNA: TGTGCCTGGAGTGTAAGCGGCATTTTCTTGAATAGCAATCAGCCCCAGCATTTT; CDR3: CAWSVSGIFLNSNQPQHF; size: NA; V: TRBV30; J: TRBJ1-5; D: NA
DNA: TGTGCCAGCAGCTTCCAGGGAGGGAATTCACCCCTCCACTTT; CDR3: CASSFQGGNSPLHF; size: NA; V: TRBV9; J: TRBJ1-6; D: NA
DNA: TGTGCCAGCAGCCTTGGGAGGCAGCCCCAGCATTTT; CDR3: CASSLGRQPQHF; size: NA; V: TRBV14; J: TRBJ1-5; D: NA
DNA: TGTGCCAGCAGCCTGGGACAGAATCAGCCCCAGCATTTT; CDR3: CASSLGQNQPQHF; size: once; V: TRBV12-3/TRBV12-4; J: TRBJ1-5; D: TRBD1
DNA: TGTGCCAGCAGTTTATTAGAGGGTCAGCCCCAGTACTTC; CDR3: CASSLLEGQPQYF; size: NA; V: TRBV12-3/TRBV12-4; J: TRBJ2-7; D: NA
DNA: TGTGCCAGCAGCCAAGGGGGGGGGACTGAAGCTTTCTTT; CDR3: CASSQGGGTEAFF; size: few; V: TRBV3-1/TRBV3-2; J: TRBJ1-1; D: NA
DNA: TGTGCCAGCAGCGTAGAGACAGGGAGTCACTACGAGCAGTACTTC; CDR3: CASSVETGSHYEQYF; size: NA; V: TRBV9; J: TRBJ2-7; D: TRBD1
DNA: TGTGCCAGCACCCCTATTGCGGGTCCGAACACTGAAGCTTTCTTT; CDR3: CASTPIAGPNTEAFF; size: NA; V: TRBV2; J: TRBJ1-1; D: NA
DNA: TGTGCCAGCAGTCAATCTACAGGGTACTCCTACGAGCAGTACTTC; CDR3: CASSQSTGYSYEQYF; size: NA; V: TRBV6-2/TRBV6-3; J: TRBJ2-7; D: NA
DNA: TGCGCCAGCAGGACTTGGGGCGGCTCCTACGAGCAGTACTTC; CDR3: CASRTWGGSYEQYF; size: NA; V: TRBV5-1; J: TRBJ2-7; D: NA
DNA: TGCGCCAGCAGCCAAGATTCGCTGGGCGAGACCCAGTACTTC; CDR3: CASSQDSLGETQYF; size: NA; V: TRBV4-3; J: TRBJ2-5; D: NA
DNA: TGCGCCAGCAGCCAAGAGCCAGGGCGTTATAATTCACCCCTCCACTTT; CDR3: CASSQEPGRYNSPLHF; size: NA; V: TRBV4-3; J: TRBJ1-6; D: NA
DNA: TGTGCCACCAGTGATGGAGTGAGCTACGAGCAGTACTTC; CDR3: CATSDGVSYEQYF; size: NA; V: TRBV24-1; J: TRBJ2-7; D: NA
DNA: TGCAGTGCCCCGGGGGGCGTTGAGCAGTTCTTC; CDR3: CSAPGGVEQFF; size: NA; V: TRBV20-1; J: TRBJ2-1; D: NA
DNA: TGTGCCAGCAGCTTGGGAAAACAGAAAGAGACCCAGTACTTC; CDR3: CASSLGKQKETQYF; size: NA; V: TRBV5-4; J: TRBJ2-5; D: NA
DNA: TGTGCCATCAGCGTGACATGGGGGGTAGAGACCCAGTACTTC; CDR3: CAISVTWGVETQYF; size: NA; V: TRBV10-3; J: TRBJ2-5; D: NA
DNA: TGTGCCAGCAGCCACTTAAGCAGGGGAAGCACTGAAGCTTTCTTT; CDR3: CASSHLSRGSTEAFF; size: once; V: TRBV3-1/TRBV3-2; J: TRBJ1-1; D: NA